This T cell receptor beta chain was documented in a study of T cells in Graves' hyperthyroidism and ophthalmopathy. General study points: In simple terms, a model built on 13 V-J features told ophthalmopathy apart from stable hyperthyroidism.

TCR beta CDR3 regions were amplified from RNA. Carried out on the TCR CDR3, a first-round RT-PCR used the HTBI primer set. Via MiXCR, TCRdb re-called the multiplex PCR reads, giving one row per CDR3 protein. The data contain hundreds of thousands of distinct CDR3 sequences, 46% of them seen just once; the ten biggest clones take up about 8.2%. This clonotype was seen ten or more times. What it binds is unknown. V was clipped by 4 bases and J by 8 bases, with 12 bases between them. This CDR3 region has 13 residues. Germline values: CDR1 SGHTA, CDR2 FQGNSA. The chain recombines TRBV7-2 with TRBJ1-5; D unresolved. The origin of this receptor is a woman younger than 35 with Graves' hyperthyroidism. Sequences were obtained from peripheral blood or thyroid tissue (not recorded which). The CDR3 sequence is CASSSNSGEPQHF. DNA for the CDR3: TGTGCCAGCAGCTCCAACAGTGGGGAGCCCCAGCATTTT.